This T cell receptor beta chain was captured by sequencing in a study of neoadjuvant anti-PD-1 for oral cavity cancer (dated by TCRdb to the early 2020s). General notes on the study: Before curative-intent surgical resection, most patients were given three to four biweekly doses of nivolumab at 3 mg/kg. Responders were defined as patients with complete response, partial response or stable disease by RECIST 1.1; non-responders were defined as patients with progression. For patients who did not progress, a fourth nivolumab dose was given around day 43, followed by definitive surgical resection on days 50-56. The parent correlative cohort included about a dozen patients, with a 33% response rate.

As to this clone: Its antigen has not been determined. Base qualities are missing; no much larger clone stands one base away.

PBMC libraries used mostly around 500 ng of input genomic DNA for deep sequencing, with six replicates per sample. The immunoSEQ hsTCRbeta kit was used to prepare TCRbeta libraries, following the manufacturer's instructions. An Illumina NovaSeq 6000 S4 flow cell was used to sequence the final libraries, which had first been combined to 3 nM. Turning to the authors' computational methods: The immunoSEQ Analyzer was used for raw data preprocessing and quality control. The analysis was limited to productive rearrangements, and each clonotype was defined by a unique CDR3 amino acid sequence. Repertoire clonality was estimated as the Gini-Simpson index, which was computed with the R package tcR. Gini indices were compared with Student's t test, and associations with tumor size change were assessed by Pearson correlation. TCRdb retrieved this table from immuneACCESS and kept in-frame rearrangements only. Not all clones are present; in checked studies, unresolved V genes account for under half, and no reason is known for the remainder. The V and J calls and the clone size are those of that table, but D and trimming were determined from the DNA. The sample has about 9,900 clones on record, 64% of them singletons. 4.2% of the sample comes from the top ten.

The time point label of this sample denotes: after neoadjuvant nivolumab, at surgical resection. Patients were newly diagnosed with stage II-IVA oral cavity squamous cell carcinoma and had received no prior systemic or radiation treatment. The cohort was composed of patients with HPV-negative, locally advanced oral cavity squamous cell carcinoma. Peripheral blood mononuclear cells were analyzed directly, without maintenance or expansion in culture. Samples came from a longitudinal correlative study of a single-arm phase II trial of neoadjuvant nivolumab in oral cavity squamous cell carcinoma. Genomic DNA-based TCRbeta sequencing was performed on subject-matched pre- and post-treatment PBMCs and tumors from three responders and three non-responders. Peripheral blood mononuclear cells were collected before nivolumab treatment and again after treatment, at the time of surgery. The Maxwell RSC DNA from Cells kit was used to isolate genomic DNA from PBMCs.

At the junction V is shortened by 8 bases and J by 6 bases, with 16 bases in between. Including cysteine and phenylalanine, the CDR3 has 14 amino acids. The sequence is cut down to CDR3 DNA, 42 bases in frame from base 1. The germline V gene encodes CDR1 MNHNS and CDR2 SASEGT. The investigation overall reported the following: After neoadjuvant nivolumab, non-responders showed significantly higher T cell clonality (Gini index) in PBMCs than responders did. A higher pretreatment blood Treg/Th17 ratio correlated with both higher pretreatment blood TCRbeta clonality and lower post-treatment tumor TCRbeta clonality. Only three patients per response group were included in the TCR analyses, and larger cohorts for validation were called for by the authors.

The sample consisted of PBMCs, taken after nivolumab (anti-PD-1) treatment. The chain joins TRBV6-1 to TRBJ2-2; 6 matching bases give a weak D call of TRBD2. The sequence was collected from a person aged 35 to 85 with oral cavity squamous cell carcinoma. The CDR3 here reads CASRAPRDSGELFF. The DNA is as follows: TGTGCCAGCCGGGCACCGCGGGATTCCGGGGAGCTGTTTTTT.